Reported below is one T cell receptor beta chain. The antigen is undetermined. Its ends do not fully match the called genes, so a read error is possible. The record originates from a study of tumor-infiltrating lymphocytes in primary liver carcinoma. Starting from 500 ng of total RNA, TCR beta cDNA was produced with a primer in the constant region. Three nested multiplex PCR rounds, a slightly modified ARM-PCR method, built the TCR beta libraries. A C-beta reverse primer and TRBV1-TRBV30 forward primers served in each of the first two PCR rounds, at roughly 10 cycles apiece. TCRdb reprocessed the multiplex PCR reads with MiXCR, giving one entry per CDR3 protein. There are 100,000 to 150,000 distinct CDR3 sequences in the sample; 55% to 75% occur only once, and around 8.2% lies in the top ten. General observations from the study: Significantly larger top-250-clone fractions were found in tumors than in blood (p = 0.039).

CDR1 and CDR2 from the germline V gene are SGHAT and FQNNGV. The CDR3 consists of 15 residues. RNA and DNA were co-extracted from roughly 20-30 mg of unsorted bulk tissue. Patients had primary liver carcinoma treated by surgical resection. Sequenced material: liver tumor tissue from sampling region 3. Subset given: tumor region T3, left-lateral pole. This chain links TRBV11-2 with TRBJ2-7; D not resolved. This receptor was identified in a woman aged 55-69 years with primary liver carcinoma and hepatitis B virus infection. DNA of the CDR3: TGTGCCAGTAGCTTAGAATGGTGGCAGATCCACGAGCAGTACTTC. This sequence encodes CASSLEWWQIHEQYF.